This is a list of T cell receptor beta chains from one sample in a study of regulatory and conventional T cells in RAG deficiency. Data came from immunoSEQ multiplex PCR; TCRdb stores just in-frame clones and leaves some out. In the table there are about 32,000 clones, about nine tenths of which are singletons. These data are also associated with another study on regulatory T cells.

Sequencing input: CD8+ T cells sorted from blood. These receptor sequences come from a human donor in good health. CDR3s include the opening cysteine and the closing phenylalanine or tryptophan. D genes are given only for firm matches. Size values are once, few and many counts, or a class for expanded clones, and some rows have none.

j_gene | v_gene | d_gene | abundance | len | CDR3nt | CDR3aa
TRBJ2-7 | TRBV19 | NA | NA | 13 | TGTGCCAGTAGTATAGATCTTCCCTACGAGCAGTACTTC | CASSIDLPYEQYF
TRBJ2-7 | TRBV2 | NA | NA | 11 | TGTGCCAGCAGTGAAATTTACGAGCAGTACTTC | CASSEIYEQYF
TRBJ2-1 | TRBV12-5 | TRBD2 | NA | 14 | TGTGCTAGCTCCCGGGGGGGACTTTACAATGAGCAGTTCTTC | CASSRGGLYNEQFF
TRBJ2-5 | TRBV7-8 | TRBD2 | NA | 17 | TGTGCCAGCAGCTTAGTTTACGGCGGGGGGTCCCAAGAGACCCAGTACTTC | CASSLVYGGGSQETQYF
TRBJ1-1 | TRBV5-4 | NA | NA | 11 | TGTGCCAGCAGCATGGGGTCTGAAGCTTTCTTT | CASSMGSEAFF
TRBJ1-2 | TRBV19 | TRBD1 | NA | 13 | TGTGCCAGCCAAGTTGGACAGGGCTATGGCTACACCTTC | CASQVGQGYGYTF
TRBJ2-6 | TRBV2 | NA | NA | 14 | TGTGCCACGGGCCGGACGGGTGGGGCCAACGTCCTGACTTTC | CATGRTGGANVLTF
TRBJ1-6 | TRBV19 | TRBD1 | NA | 14 | TGTGCCAGTAGGATACAGGGGGCAGGGTCACCCCTCCACTTT | CASRIQGAGSPLHF
TRBJ1-5 | TRBV27 | NA | once | 14 | TGTGCCAGCAGGATAAGTAATAGCAATCAGCCCCAGCATTTT | CASRISNSNQPQHF
TRBJ2-7 | TRBV5-4 | NA | NA | 16 | TGTGCCAGCAGCTTGGCTGAATTTACGAGCAACCGAGAGCAGTACTTC | CASSLAEFTSNREQYF
TRBJ2-1 | TRBV5-1 | TRBD2 | NA | 14 | TGCGCCAGCAGCTTGGGGCAACTAGCGGCCAGGCGGTTCTTC | CASSLGQLAARRFF
TRBJ2-6 | TRBV5-4 | NA | NA | 14 | TGTGCCAGCAGAGAGGGGGCTGGGGCCAACGTCCTGACTTTC | CASREGAGANVLTF
TRBJ2-7 | TRBV7-8 | NA | NA | 13 | TGTGCCAGCAGACGTAGACTAGTTTACGAGCAGTACTTC | CASRRRLVYEQYF
TRBJ1-3 | TRBV6-1 | NA | NA | 15 | TGTGCCAGCAACCACCTGACGGACTCTGGAAACACCATATATTTT | CASNHLTDSGNTIYF
TRBJ1-2 | TRBV5-1 | NA | NA | 15 | TGCGCCAGCAGCGGACGGGACGCAGGGAGCTATGGCTACGCCTTC | CASSGRDAGSYGYAF
TRBJ2-7 | TRBV9 | NA | once | 16 | TGTGCCAGCAGCCAGATGGCAGGGGGGCGTGGGGACGAGCAGTACTTC | CASSQMAGGRGDEQYF
TRBJ1-3 | TRBV19 | NA | NA | 14 | TGTGCCACCTTGGAGGCGAGCTCTGGAAACACCATATATTTT | CATLEASSGNTIYF
TRBJ2-1 | TRBV18 | TRBD2 | NA | 18 | TGTGCCAGCTCACCGCCGCGCGGGGGGCCCTCTGGCGTTAATGAGCAGTTCTTC | CASSPPRGGPSGVNEQFF
TRBJ2-1 | TRBV19 | TRBD2 | NA | 16 | TGTGCCAGTAGTATTCGGGTAGCGGGAGCCTACAATGAGCAGTTCTTC | CASSIRVAGAYNEQFF
TRBJ1-3 | TRBV19 | NA | NA | 11 | TGTGCCAGTAGAACCGGAAACACCATATATTTT | CASRTGNTIYF
TRBJ2-7 | TRBV7-2 | TRBD2 | NA | 15 | TGTGCCAGCAGCCCATCTAGCGGGGGGGTCTACGAGCAGTACTTC | CASSPSSGGVYEQYF
TRBJ2-1 | TRBV6-5 | TRBD2 | NA | 16 | TGTGCCAGCAGTTACTCGAGCTCTAGCGGGAGGGACGAGCAGTTCTTC | CASSYSSSSGRDEQFF
TRBJ1-4 | TRBV6-5 | NA | once | 13 | TGTGCCAGCAGACAGGGACGAGATGAAAAACTGTTTTTT | CASRQGRDEKLFF
TRBJ2-7 | TRBV30 | TRBD1 | NA | 12 | TGTGCCTGGAGTTCGACAGGGGACGAGCAGTACTTC | CAWSSTGDEQYF
TRBJ1-5 | TRBV30 | NA | NA | 14 | TGTGCCTGGAGTCCCGGGACAAGTAATCAGCCCCAGCATTTT | CAWSPGTSNQPQHF
TRBJ2-5 | TRBV7-2 | NA | NA | 15 | TGTGCCAGCAGCTTACTGGGAGGGGGGGCAGAGACCCAGTACTTC | CASSLLGGGAETQYF
TRBJ2-6 | TRBV10-3 | TRBD1 | NA | 16 | TGTGCCATCAGAACCACAGGGGGATCTGGGGCCAACGTCCTGACTTTC | CAIRTTGGSGANVLTF
TRBJ1-1 | TRBV19 | TRBD1 | NA | 17 | TGTGCCAGTAGTATCCCAGGGGGCGGCTTGAGAAGCACTGAAGCTTTCTTT | CASSIPGGGLRSTEAFF
TRBJ2-2 | TRBV19 | NA | NA | 15 | TGTGCCAGTAGTATAGGTCCCAGGAACACCGGGGAGCTGTTTTTT | CASSIGPRNTGELFF
TRBJ2-1 | TRBV30 | TRBD1 | once | 14 | TGTGCCTGGGACAGGGAACAGGTTTACAATGAGCAGTTCTTC | CAWDREQVYNEQFF
TRBJ2-1 | TRBV9 | NA | once | 17 | TGTGCCAGCAGCGTATTTGGCGGGACCAGCTCCTACAATGAGCAGTTCTTC | CASSVFGGTSSYNEQFF
TRBJ2-1 | TRBV7-7 | TRBD2 | NA | 18 | TGTGCTAGCAGCCCCGGGCCAGCGGGGGGACGCTCCTACAATGAGCAGTTCTTC | CASSPGPAGGRSYNEQFF
TRBJ1-2 | TRBV11-2 | NA | NA | 13 | TGTGCCAGCAGCTTAGATCGCGGGAGAGGCTACACCTTC | CASSLDRGRGYTF
TRBJ1-6 | TRBV11-1 | NA | NA | 15 | TGTGCCAGCAGCTTAAGCAGCTCCTATAATTCACCCCTCCACTTT | CASSLSSSYNSPLHF